This T cell receptor beta chain originates from a study of response to subunit inactivated influenza vaccine. One entry per CDR3 protein results from TCRdb running MiXCR on the RT-PCR reads. The table shows more than 550,000 distinct CDR3 sequences, with around 11% occurring only once. This CDR3 region has 16 residues. Germline CDR1 and CDR2: SEHNR and FQNEAQ (reference sequence). Unmatched junction bases numbered 6, after V lost 4 bases and J lost 5 bases. The sample was also linked to a second study, of T cells expressing NK-cell markers. Turning to that study: What made the TCR beta cDNA was 5'RACE template switching with UMIs.

This chain connects TRBV7-9 to TRBJ2-7, with 15 bases lining up with TRBD2. This sequence originates from a man aged 50 to 59 who received an inactivated influenza vaccine. Sequencing was performed on PBMCs from blood, taken on the day of vaccination. In DNA form, the CDR3 reads TGTGCCAGCAGCTCGGGACTAGCGGGGGGACAGAACGAGCAGTACTTC. Translation: CASSSGLAGGQNEQYF.